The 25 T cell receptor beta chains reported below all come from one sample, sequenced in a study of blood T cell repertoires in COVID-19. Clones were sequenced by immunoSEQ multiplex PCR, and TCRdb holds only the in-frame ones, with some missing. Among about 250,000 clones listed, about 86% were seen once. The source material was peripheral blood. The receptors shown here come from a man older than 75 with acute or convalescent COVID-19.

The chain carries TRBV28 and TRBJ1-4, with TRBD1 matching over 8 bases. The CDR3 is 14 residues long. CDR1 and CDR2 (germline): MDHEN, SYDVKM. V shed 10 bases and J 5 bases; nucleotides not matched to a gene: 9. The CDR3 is CAISSQGANEKLFF. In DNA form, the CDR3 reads TGTGCCATCTCCTCTCAGGGGGCGAATGAAAAACTGTTTTTT. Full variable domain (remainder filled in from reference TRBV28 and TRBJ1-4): DVKVTQSSRYLVKRTGEKVFLECVQDMDHENMFWYRQDPGLGLRLIYFSYDVKMKEKGDIPEGYSVSREKKERFSLILESASTNQTSMYLCAISSQGANEKLFFGSGTQLSVL.

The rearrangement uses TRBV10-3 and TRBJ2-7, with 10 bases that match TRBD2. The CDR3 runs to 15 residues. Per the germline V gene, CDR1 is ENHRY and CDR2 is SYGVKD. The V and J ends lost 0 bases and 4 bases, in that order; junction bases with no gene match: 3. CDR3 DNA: TGTGCCATCAGTGAGTCCCGGACTAGCGGATACGAGCAGTACTTC. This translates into CAISESRTSGYEQYF.

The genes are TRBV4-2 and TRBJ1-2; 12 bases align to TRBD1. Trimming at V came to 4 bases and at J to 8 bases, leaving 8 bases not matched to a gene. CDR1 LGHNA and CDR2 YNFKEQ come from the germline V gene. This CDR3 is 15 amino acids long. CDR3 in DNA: TGTGCCAGCAGCCCACCGGGACAGGGGGCGATAGGCTACACCTTC. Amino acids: CASSPPGQGAIGYTF.

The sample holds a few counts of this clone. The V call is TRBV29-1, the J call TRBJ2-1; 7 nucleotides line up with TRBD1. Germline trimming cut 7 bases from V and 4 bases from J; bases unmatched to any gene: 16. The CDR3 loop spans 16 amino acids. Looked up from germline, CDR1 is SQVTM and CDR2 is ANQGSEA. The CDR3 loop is CSAQPDRARLYNEQFF. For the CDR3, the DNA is TGCAGCGCCCAACCTGACAGGGCCCGACTTTACAATGAGCAGTTCTTC.

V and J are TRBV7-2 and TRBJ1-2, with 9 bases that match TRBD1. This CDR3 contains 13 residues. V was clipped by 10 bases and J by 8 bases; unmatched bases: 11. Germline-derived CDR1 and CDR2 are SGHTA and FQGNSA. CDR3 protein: CATATDRGRGYTF. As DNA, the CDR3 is TGTGCCACCGCGACCGACAGGGGGAGGGGCTACACCTTC.

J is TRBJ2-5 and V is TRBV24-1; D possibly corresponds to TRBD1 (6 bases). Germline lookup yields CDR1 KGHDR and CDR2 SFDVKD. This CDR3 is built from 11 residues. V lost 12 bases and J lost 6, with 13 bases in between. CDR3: CAPSGDKTQYF. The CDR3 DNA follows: TGTGCCCCTAGTGGGGACAAGACCCAGTACTTC.

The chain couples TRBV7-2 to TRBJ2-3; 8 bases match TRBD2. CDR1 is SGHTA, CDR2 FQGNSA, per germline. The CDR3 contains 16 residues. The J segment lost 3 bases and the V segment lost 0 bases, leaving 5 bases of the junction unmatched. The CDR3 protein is CASSLALASGTDTQYF. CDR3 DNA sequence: TGTGCCAGCAGCTTAGCGCTTGCTAGCGGGACAGATACGCAGTATTTT. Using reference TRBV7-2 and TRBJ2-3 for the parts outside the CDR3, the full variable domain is GAGVSQSPSNKVTEKGKDVELRCDPISGHTALYWYRQSLGQGLEFLIYFQGNSAPDKSGLPSDRFSAERTGGSVSTLTIQRTQQEDSAVYLCASSLALASGTDTQYFGPGTRLTVL.

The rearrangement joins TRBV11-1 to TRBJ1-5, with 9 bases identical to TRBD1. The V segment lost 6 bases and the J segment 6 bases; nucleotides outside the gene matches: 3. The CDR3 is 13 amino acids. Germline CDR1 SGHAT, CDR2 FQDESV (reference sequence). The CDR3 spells CASSEDRGQPQHF. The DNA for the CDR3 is TGTGCCAGCAGTGAGGACAGGGGTCAGCCCCAGCATTTT.

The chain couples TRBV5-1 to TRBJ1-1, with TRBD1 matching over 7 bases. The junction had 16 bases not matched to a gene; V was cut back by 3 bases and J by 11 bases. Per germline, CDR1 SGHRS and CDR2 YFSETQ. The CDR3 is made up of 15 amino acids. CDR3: CASSSATGSGLFAFF. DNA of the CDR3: TGCGCCAGCAGCTCCGCGACAGGGTCGGGGTTGTTTGCTTTCTTT.

The CDR3 bases are TGTGCCAGCAGCAAGAATTCCGGGACAGGGGCCACCGGGGAGCTGTTTTTT. Translated: CASSKNSGTGATGELFF. The chain couples TRBV21-1 to TRBJ2-2; no check of the table's D call, TRBD1, against the DNA was made. TRBV21-1 counts as a pseudogene. The CDR3 is 17 amino acids.

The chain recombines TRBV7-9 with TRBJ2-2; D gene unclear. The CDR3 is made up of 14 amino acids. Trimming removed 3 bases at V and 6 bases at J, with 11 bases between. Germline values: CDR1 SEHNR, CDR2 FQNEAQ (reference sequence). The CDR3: CASSFHLGSGELFF. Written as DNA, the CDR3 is TGTGCCAGCAGCTTCCATTTGGGCTCCGGGGAGCTGTTTTTT.

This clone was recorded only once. Here the CDR3 reads CASSQEERGYFGEQFF. CDR3 DNA sequence: TGTGCCAGCAGCCAAGAAGAGCGGGGTTACTTTGGTGAGCAGTTCTTC. The V gene is TRBV3-1 (or the pseudogene TRBV3-2), the J gene TRBJ2-1; 7 bases fit TRBD2. Germline lookup yields CDR1 LGHDT and CDR2 YNNKEL (reference sequence). Germline trimming cut 0 bases from V and 9 bases from J; bases unmatched to any gene: 11. The CDR3 is 16 amino acids.

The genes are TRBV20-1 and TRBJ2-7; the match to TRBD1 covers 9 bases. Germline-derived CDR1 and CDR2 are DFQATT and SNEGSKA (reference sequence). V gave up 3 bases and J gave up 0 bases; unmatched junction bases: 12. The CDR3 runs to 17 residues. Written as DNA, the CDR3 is TGCAGTGCTAGTGGGGGACAGGGTCTCTACGGCTCCTACGAGCAGTACTTC. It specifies CSASGGQGLYGSYEQYF.

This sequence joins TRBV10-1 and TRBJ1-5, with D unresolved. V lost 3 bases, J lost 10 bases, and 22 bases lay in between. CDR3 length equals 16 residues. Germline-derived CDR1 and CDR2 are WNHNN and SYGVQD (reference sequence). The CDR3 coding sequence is TGCGCCAGCAGTGATGACGGGTCGGGAGGGTTTGGTCCCCAGCATTTT. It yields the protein CASSDDGSGGFGPQHF.

This CDR3 is CASSAPGQGGETQYF. In nucleotides, the CDR3 is TGTGCCAGTAGTGCCCCGGGACAGGGTGGAGAGACCCAGTACTTC. The gene calls are TRBV19 and TRBJ2-5, with 9 bases lining up with TRBD1. Germline V gives CDR1 LNHDA, CDR2 SQIVND (reference sequence). The CDR3 spans 15 residues. V lost 5 bases and J lost 4; bases outside the gene matches: 8.

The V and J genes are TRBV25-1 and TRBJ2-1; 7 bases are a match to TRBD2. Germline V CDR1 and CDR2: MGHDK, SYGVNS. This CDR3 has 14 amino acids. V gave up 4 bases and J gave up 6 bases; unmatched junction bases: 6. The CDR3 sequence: CASSVGGSRNEQFF. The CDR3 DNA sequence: TGTGCCAGCAGTGTGGGCGGGAGTCGCAATGAGCAGTTCTTC.

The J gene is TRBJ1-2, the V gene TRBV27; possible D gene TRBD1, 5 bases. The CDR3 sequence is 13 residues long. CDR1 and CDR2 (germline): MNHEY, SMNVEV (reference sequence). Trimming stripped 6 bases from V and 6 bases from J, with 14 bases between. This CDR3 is CASRAFREHGYTF. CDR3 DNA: TGTGCCAGCAGGGCCTTCAGGGAACATGGCTACACCTTC.

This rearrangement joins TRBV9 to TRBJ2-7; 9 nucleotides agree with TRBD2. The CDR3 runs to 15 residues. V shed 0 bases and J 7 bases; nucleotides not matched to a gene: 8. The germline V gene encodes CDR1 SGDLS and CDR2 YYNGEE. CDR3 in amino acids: CASSVAGGGASEQYF. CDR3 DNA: TGTGCCAGCAGCGTAGCCGGCGGGGGGGCCAGTGAGCAGTACTTC.

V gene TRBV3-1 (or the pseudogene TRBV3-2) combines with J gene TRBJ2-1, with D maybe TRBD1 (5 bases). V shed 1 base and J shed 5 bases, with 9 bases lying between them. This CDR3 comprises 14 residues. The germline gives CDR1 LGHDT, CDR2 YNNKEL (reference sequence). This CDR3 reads CASSQGRQHNEQFF. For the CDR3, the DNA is TGTGCCAGCAGCCAAGGTCGACAGCACAATGAGCAGTTCTTC.

CDR3 sequence (DNA): TGCGCCAGCAGCTTGGACAGGGGGCCGCAAAACATTCAGTACTTC. Residues: CASSLDRGPQNIQYF. The chain couples TRBV5-1 to TRBJ2-4; 9 nucleotides line up with TRBD1. Germline CDR1 SGHRS, CDR2 YFSETQ. The CDR3 extends over 15 amino acids. After removal of 0 bases from V and 5 bases from J, the junction contained 3 bases not matched to a gene.

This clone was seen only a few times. DNA for the CDR3: TGTGCCAGTAGTATTGGAGGACTAGCGGGAGGGCCTCTCTCCGCCGGGGAGCTGTTTTTT. Its translation: CASSIGGLAGGPLSAGELFF. The V gene is TRBV19, the J gene TRBJ2-2; 15 nucleotides line up with TRBD2. Germline V lookup: CDR1 LNHDA, CDR2 SQIVND (reference sequence). Trimming took 3 bases from V and 6 from J; bases not matched to a gene: 14. CDR3 length equals 20 residues.

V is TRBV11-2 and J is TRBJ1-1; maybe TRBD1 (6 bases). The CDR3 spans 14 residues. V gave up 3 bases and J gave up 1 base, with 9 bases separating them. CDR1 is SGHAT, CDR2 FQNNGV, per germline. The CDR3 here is CASSFSRGNTEAFF. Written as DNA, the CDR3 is TGTGCCAGCAGCTTTTCCAGGGGGAACACTGAAGCTTTCTTT.

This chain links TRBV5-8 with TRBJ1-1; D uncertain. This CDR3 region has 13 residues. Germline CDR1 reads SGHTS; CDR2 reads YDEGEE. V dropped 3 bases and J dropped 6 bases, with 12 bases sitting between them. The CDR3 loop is CASSWLSFPEAFF. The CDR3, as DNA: TGTGCCAGCAGCTGGCTCAGTTTCCCTGAAGCTTTCTTT. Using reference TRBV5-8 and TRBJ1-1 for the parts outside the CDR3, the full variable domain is EAGVTQSPTHLIKTRGQQATLRCSPISGHTSVYWYQQALGLGLQFLLWYDEGEERNRGNFPPRFSGRQFPNYSSELNVNALELEDSALYLCASSWLSFPEAFFGQGTRLTVV.

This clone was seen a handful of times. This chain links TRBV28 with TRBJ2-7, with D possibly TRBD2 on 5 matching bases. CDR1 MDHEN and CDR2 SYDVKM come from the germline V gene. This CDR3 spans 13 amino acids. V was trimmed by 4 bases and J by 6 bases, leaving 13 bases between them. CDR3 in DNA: TGTGCCAGCAGTTCGGACGGACTGGCCGAGCAGTACTTC. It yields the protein CASSSDGLAEQYF.

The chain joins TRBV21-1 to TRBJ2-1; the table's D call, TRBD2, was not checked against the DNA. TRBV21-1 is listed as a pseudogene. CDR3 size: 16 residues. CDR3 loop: CASSKPVGRRWNEQFF. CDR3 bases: TGTGCCAGCAGCAAACCGGTCGGGAGGAGGTGGAATGAGCAGTTCTTC.